This TCR beta chain was identified during a study of regulatory T cells in long-lasting Graves disease. Whole-study results and caveats: Patients whose Graves' disease persisted exhibited lower TCR diversity than those newly diagnosed. Newly diagnosed disease favored TRBV20-1 and TRBJ2-1 over persistent disease. Thyroid tissue was not studied; only peripheral blood was.

This clonotype was seen at least ten times. Its antigen is not known. The CDR3 contains 13 residues. The germline gives CDR1 LGHDT, CDR2 YNNKEL (reference sequence). V was pared by 0 bases and J by 7 bases, with 9 bases between. Arm-PCR of CDR3 regions and iRepertoire HTBI primers were used to build TCR beta libraries. TCRdb recomputed calls from the multiplex PCR reads with MiXCR, one row per CDR3 protein. This sample has some 340,000 distinct CDR3 sequences, with 12% found just once. Noted time point: newly diagnosed GD, antithyroid drugs for less than 3 months. With RNA extracted from PBMCs as input, the TCR library was made. Diagnosing Graves' disease relied on the American Thyroid Association guidelines. The data were also submitted as part of a second study, on T cells in Graves' hyperthyroidism and ophthalmopathy.

The sequence was collected from a woman under 30 with Graves disease. Sequencing used peripheral blood mononuclear cells (PBMCs), obtained at new diagnosis, from a patient treated with antithyroid drugs. The chain has TRBV3-1 and TRBJ2-5, with D tentatively TRBD1 or TRBD2 (5 bases each). CDR3 sequence (DNA): TGTGCCAGCAGCCAAGAGGGGGTCTGGACCCAGTACTTC. Translated: CASSQEGVWTQYF.